Given below is one TCR beta chain in context. The antigen is not known. The sample's treatment: some 20 received Ad26.COV2.S at low or high dose, single or two shots; 5 received placebo; per-sample allocation not given. Samples came from day 63 after the first vaccine or placebo injection. Assay: immunoSEQ multiplex PCR; the TCRdb copy retains only in-frame clones and omits some. The table includes about 500,000 clones, about nine tenths detected once. The sample belongs to a study of Ad26.COV2.S vaccination and SARS-CoV-2 variants. Germline assignment: CDR1 LNHDA and CDR2 SQIVND (reference sequence). The CDR3 is made up of 17 amino acids. Losses at the gene ends were 8 bases for V and 4 bases for J; bases not matched to a gene: 10. Study results and limitations: Possible underestimation of total T cell responses by the TCR breadth and depth analyses was noted. Breadth measured for non-spike TCRs was similar across vaccine and placebo recipients.

The chain couples TRBV19 to TRBJ2-2; 13 bases are shared with TRBD2. Sequencing used peripheral blood, obtained in a trial of Ad26.COV2.S vaccine versus placebo. The clonotype originates from a person aged 18 to 59 who received the Ad26.COV2.S COVID-19 vaccine or a placebo. DNA for the CDR3: TGTGCCAGTCGTTTCGTCCGGACTAGCGGGAGCACCGGGGAGCTGTTTTTT. Translation: CASRFVRTSGSTGELFF. Full variable domain (rest looked up from reference TRBV19 and TRBJ2-2): DGGITQSPKYLFRKEGQNVTLSCEQNLNHDAMYWYRQDPGQGLRLIYYSQIVNDFQKGDIAEGYSVSREKKESFPLTVTSAQKNPTAFYLCASRFVRTSGSTGELFFGEGSRLTVL.